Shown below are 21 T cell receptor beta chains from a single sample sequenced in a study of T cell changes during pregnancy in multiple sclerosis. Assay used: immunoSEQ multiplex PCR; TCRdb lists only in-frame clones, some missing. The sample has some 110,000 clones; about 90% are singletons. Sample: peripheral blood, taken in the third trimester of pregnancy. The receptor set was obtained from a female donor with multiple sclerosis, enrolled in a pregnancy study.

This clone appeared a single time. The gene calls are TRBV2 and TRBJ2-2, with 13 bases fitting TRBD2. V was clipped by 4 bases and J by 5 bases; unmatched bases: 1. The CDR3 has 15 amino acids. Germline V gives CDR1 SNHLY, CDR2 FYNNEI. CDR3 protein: CASSGLAGGTGELFF. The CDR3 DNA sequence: TGTGCCAGCAGTGGACTAGCGGGAGGAACCGGGGAGCTGTTTTTT.

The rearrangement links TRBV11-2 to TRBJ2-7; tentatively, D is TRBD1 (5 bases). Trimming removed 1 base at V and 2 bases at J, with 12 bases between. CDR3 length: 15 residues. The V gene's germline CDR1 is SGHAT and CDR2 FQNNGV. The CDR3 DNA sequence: TGTGCCAGCAGCTTAGGACAGTCCCTTACCTACGAGCAGTACTTC. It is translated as CASSLGQSLTYEQYF.

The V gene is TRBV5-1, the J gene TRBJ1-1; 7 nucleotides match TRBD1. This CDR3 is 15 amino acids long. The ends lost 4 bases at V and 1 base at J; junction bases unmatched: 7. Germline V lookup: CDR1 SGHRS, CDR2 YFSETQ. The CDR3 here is CASSPSGQPNTEAFF. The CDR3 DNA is TGCGCCAGCAGCCCGTCGGGACAGCCGAACACTGAAGCTTTCTTT.

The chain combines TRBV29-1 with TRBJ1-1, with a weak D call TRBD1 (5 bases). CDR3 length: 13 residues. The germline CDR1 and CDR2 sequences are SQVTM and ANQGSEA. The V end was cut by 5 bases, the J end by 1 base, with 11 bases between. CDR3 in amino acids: CSVLSGSNTEAFF. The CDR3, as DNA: TGCAGCGTTTTGTCAGGGTCGAACACTGAAGCTTTCTTT.

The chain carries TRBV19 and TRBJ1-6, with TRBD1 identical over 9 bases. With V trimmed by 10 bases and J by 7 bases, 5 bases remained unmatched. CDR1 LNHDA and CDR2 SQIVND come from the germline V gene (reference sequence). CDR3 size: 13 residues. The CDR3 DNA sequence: TGTGCCACCCGGGGGACAGGGAATTCACCCCTCCACTTT. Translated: CATRGTGNSPLHF.

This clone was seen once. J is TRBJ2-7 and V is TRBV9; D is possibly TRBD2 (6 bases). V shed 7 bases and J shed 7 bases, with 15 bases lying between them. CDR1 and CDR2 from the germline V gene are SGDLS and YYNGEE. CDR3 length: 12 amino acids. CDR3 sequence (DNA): TGTGCCAGCGGCGAGAGGGCGGGAGAGCAGTACTTC. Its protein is CASGERAGEQYF.

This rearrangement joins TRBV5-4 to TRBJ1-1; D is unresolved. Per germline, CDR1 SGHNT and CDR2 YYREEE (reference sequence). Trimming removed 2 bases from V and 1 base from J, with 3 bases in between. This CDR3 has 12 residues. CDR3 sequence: CASSLQNTEAFF. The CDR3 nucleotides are TGTGCCAGCAGCTTACAGAACACTGAAGCTTTCTTT. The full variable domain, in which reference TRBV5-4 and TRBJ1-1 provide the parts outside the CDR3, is ETGVTQSPTHLIKTRGQQVTLRCSSQSGHNTVSWYQQALGQGPQFIFQYYREEENGRGNFPPRFSGLQFPNYSSELNVNALELDDSALYLCASSLQNTEAFFGQGTRLTVV.

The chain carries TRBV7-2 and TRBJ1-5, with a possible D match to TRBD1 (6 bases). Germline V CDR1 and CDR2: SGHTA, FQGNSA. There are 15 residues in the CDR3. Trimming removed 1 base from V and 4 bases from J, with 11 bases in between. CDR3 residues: CASSLVPGANQPQHF. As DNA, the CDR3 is TGTGCCAGCAGCTTAGTTCCAGGGGCTAATCAGCCCCAGCATTTT. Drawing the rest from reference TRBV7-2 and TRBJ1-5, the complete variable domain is GAGVSQSPSNKVTEKGKDVELRCDPISGHTALYWYRQSLGQGLEFLIYFQGNSAPDKSGLPSDRFSAERTGGSVSTLTIQRTQQEDSAVYLCASSLVPGANQPQHFGDGTRLSIL.

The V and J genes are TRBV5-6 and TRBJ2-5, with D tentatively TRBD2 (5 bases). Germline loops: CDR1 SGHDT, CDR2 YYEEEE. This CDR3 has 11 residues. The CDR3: CASGIQETQYF. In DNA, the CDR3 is TGTGCTTCCGGGATCCAAGAGACCCAGTACTTC.

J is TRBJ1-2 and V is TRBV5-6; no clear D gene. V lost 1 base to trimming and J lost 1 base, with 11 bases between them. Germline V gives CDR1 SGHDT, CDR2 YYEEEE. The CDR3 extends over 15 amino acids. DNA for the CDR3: TGTGCCAGCAGCTTGTCCAGAGACTTTAACTATGGCTACACCTTC. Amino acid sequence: CASSLSRDFNYGYTF. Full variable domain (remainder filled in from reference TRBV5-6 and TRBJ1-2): DAGVTQSPTHLIKTRGQQVTLRCSPKSGHDTVSWYQQALGQGPQFIFQYYEEEERQRGNFPDRFSGHQFPNYSSELNVNALLLGDSALYLCASSLSRDFNYGYTFGSGTRLTVV.

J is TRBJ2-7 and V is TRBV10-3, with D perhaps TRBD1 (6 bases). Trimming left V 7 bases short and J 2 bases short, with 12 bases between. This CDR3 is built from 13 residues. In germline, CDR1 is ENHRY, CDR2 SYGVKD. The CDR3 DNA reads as TGTGCCATCACTCCAGGACAGACCTACGAGCAGTACTTC. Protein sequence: CAITPGQTYEQYF.

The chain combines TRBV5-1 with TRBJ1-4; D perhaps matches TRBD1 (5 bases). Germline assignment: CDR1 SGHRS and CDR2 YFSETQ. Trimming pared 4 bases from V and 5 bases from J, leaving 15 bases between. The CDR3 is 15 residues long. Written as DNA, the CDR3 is TGCGCCAGCAGCCCTGTACAGGCTAAGAATGAAAAACTGTTTTTT. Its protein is CASSPVQAKNEKLFF.

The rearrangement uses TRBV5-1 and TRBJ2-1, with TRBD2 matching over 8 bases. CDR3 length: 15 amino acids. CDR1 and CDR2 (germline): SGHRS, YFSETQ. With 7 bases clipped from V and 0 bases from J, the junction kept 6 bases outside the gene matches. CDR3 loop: CASGKAGDSYNEQFF. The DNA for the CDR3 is TGCGCCAGCGGAAAAGCGGGAGACTCCTACAATGAGCAGTTCTTC.

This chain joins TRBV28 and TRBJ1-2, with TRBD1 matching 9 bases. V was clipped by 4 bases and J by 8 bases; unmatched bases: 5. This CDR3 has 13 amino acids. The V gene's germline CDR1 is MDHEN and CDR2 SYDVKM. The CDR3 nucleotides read TGTGCCAGCAGTTCAGGACAGGGGAAAGGCTACACCTTC. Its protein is CASSSGQGKGYTF.

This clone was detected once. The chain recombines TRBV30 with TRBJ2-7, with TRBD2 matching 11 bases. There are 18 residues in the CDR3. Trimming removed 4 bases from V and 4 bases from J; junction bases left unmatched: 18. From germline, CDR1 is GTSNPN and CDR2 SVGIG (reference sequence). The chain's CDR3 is CAWIKGLADSPEKYEQYF. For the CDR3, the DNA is TGTGCCTGGATTAAGGGACTAGCGGACTCCCCTGAAAAATACGAGCAGTACTTC.

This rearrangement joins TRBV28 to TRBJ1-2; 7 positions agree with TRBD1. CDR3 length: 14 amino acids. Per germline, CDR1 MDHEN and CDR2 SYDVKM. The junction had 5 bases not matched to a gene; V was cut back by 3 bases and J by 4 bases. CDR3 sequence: CASSFMTGPYGYTF. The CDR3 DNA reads TGTGCCAGCAGTTTCATGACAGGGCCCTATGGCTACACCTTC.

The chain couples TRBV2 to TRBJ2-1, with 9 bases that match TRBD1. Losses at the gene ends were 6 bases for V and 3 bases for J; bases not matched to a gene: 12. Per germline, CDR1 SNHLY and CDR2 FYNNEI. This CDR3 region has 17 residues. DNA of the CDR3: TGTGCCAGCAGCGTTACACCGGGACAGGGTATCTACAATGAGCAGTTCTTC. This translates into CASSVTPGQGIYNEQFF.

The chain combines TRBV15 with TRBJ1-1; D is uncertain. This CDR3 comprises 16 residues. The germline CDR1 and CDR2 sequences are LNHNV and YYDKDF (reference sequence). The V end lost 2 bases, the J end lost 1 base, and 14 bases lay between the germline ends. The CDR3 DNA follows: TGTGCCACCAGCAGACAGGAAGGGCGGGGGAACACTGAAGCTTTCTTT. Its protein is CATSRQEGRGNTEAFF.

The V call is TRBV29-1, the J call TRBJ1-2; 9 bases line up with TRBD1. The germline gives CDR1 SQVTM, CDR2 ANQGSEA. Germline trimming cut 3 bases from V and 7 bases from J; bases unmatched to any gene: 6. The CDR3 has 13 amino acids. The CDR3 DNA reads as TGCAGCGTTGAGCCGGGACAGGGAGCTGGCTACACCTTC. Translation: CSVEPGQGAGYTF.

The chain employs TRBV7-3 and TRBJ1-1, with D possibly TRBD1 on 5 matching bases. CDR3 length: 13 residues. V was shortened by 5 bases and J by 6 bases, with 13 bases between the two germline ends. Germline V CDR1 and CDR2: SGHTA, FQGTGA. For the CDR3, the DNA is TGTGCCAGCAGCGGACAAGATGGTGCTGAAGCTTTCTTT. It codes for CASSGQDGAEAFF.

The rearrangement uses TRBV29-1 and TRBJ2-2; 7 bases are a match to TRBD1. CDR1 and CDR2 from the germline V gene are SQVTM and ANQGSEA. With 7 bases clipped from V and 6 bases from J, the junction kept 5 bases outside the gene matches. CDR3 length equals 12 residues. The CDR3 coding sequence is TGCAGCGCCGCGACAGGGCCCGGGGAGCTGTTTTTT. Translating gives CSAATGPGELFF.